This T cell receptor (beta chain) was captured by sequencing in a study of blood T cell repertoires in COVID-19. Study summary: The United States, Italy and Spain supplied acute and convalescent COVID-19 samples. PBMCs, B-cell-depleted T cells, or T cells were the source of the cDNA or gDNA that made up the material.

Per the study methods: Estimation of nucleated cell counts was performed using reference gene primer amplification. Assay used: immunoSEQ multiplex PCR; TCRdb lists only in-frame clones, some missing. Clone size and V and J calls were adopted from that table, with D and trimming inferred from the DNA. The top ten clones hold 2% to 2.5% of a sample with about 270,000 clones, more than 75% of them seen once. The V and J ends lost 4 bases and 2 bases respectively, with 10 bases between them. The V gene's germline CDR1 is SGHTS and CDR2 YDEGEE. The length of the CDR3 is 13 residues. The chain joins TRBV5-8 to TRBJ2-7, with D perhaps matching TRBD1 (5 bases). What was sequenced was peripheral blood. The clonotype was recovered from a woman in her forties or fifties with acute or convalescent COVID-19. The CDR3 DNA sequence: TGTGCCAGCAGCCTCCCAGGGCCCTACGAGCAGTACTTC. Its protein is CASSLPGPYEQYF.